This T cell receptor beta chain derives from a study of early stage breast cancer tumors (dated by TCRdb to 2017 to 2019). About the full investigation: Of the approximately 16 invasive breast tumors, roughly 12 were found to be estrogen receptor-positive, progesterone receptor-positive and HER2-negative. Of the roughly twelve ER+/PR+/HER2- tumors, eight were classified as invasive ductal carcinomas and four as invasive lobular carcinomas. Across all samples, about 2.9 million templates representing 1.2 million or so unique clonotypes were detected. A read coverage of roughly 10-fold per sample was achieved on average.

Each sample was amplified in two independent genomic DNA replicates, using approximately 0.5 ug for blood and approximately 1.6 ug for tumor or normal breast. Following the manufacturer's instructions, the ImmunoSeq Intro kit was used to carry out TCRB sequencing on genomic DNA. The multiplex PCR ran for 25 to 40 cycles using proprietary primers and spike-in control sequences for absolute quantification. An 87-bp fragment spanning the CDR3 and flanking V and J genes was sequenced with single-end 150-bp reads. Seven samples, each with two replicates, were multiplexed per lane of an Illumina MiSeq using version 3.0 chemistry. As for the authors' bioinformatics: The vendor's proprietary pipeline processed the raw data and merged both replicates into a single result for each sample. A clonotype was defined as productive rearrangements that share the same V-gene family, CDR3 amino acid sequence and J-gene segment. Clonality was calculated as 1 minus the normalized Shannon entropy (Pielou evenness) of TCRB abundances. To estimate T cell density, the total number of templates was divided by the number of input cells, which was inferred from the amount of DNA input. Total repertoire diversity and clonality were estimated with Recon using default parameters. Clonotypes with over 0.1% abundance in tumor and at least 32-fold higher abundance in tumor than in normal breast were defined as tumor-enriched. TCRdb's version of the immuneACCESS table is confined to in-frame rearrangements and falls short of the full clone set. An unresolved V gene accounts for under half of the shortfall where checked; the remainder is of unknown origin. That table furnishes V, J and clone size, whereas the DNA furnished D and trimming. The sample yields roughly 53,000 clones; 80% to 95% were counted once. Clones ranked in the top ten supply less than 5% of the sample.

The study profiled bulk TCR beta-chain repertoires in matched peripheral blood, tumor and adjacent normal breast tissue taken from around 15 patients with early-stage breast cancer. Before surgery, whole blood (roughly 4.5-11 mL) was collected into EDTA tubes and processed within 2 hours. Peripheral blood mononuclear cells were isolated by Ficoll-Paque centrifugation in SepMate-50 tubes. PBMCs were cryopreserved in roughly 90% FBS with about 10% DMSO in aliquots of roughly 1.8 to 4 million cells and stored in liquid nitrogen. The Qiagen AllPrep DNA/RNA Mini kit was used for genomic DNA extraction. Inclusive of the bounding cysteine and phenylalanine, the CDR3 is 15 residues long. The read is trimmed to its CDR3 DNA, 45 bases read in frame from base 1. From the germline V gene, CDR1 is SGHVS and CDR2 is FQNEAQ. V and J lose 4 bases and 3 bases, and a span of 15 bases separates them. This clone was seen a single time. Its binding antigen is unknown. No qualities accompany the bases; no much larger clone lies one base away.

Results and caveats for the whole study, not just this receptor: Tumors showed about 2.4-fold higher T cell density and higher clonality than adjacent normal breast tissue. Repertoires from blood resembled normal breast more closely than tumor, and using blood as a reference for each tissue separated tumor from normal in most of the 16 patients. The small cohort size prevented analysis by tumor subtype. Enriched TCRB sequences shared across patients were mostly commonly generated sequences, unlikely to play an important role in the tumor microenvironment. Sequencing bulk genomic DNA from unsorted cells could not capture chain pairing or functional markers like CD4, CD8 and FOXP3.

The source material was blood. Recombination linked TRBV7-8 to TRBJ1-1; TRBD1 is a weak D gene call, 6 bases matching. This clonotype was obtained from a person aged 70 to 79 with breast cancer. The CDR3 reads as follows: CASSSHTGRDTEAFF. Here is the DNA: TGTGCCAGCAGCTCCCACACAGGGAGGGACACTGAAGCTTTCTTT.